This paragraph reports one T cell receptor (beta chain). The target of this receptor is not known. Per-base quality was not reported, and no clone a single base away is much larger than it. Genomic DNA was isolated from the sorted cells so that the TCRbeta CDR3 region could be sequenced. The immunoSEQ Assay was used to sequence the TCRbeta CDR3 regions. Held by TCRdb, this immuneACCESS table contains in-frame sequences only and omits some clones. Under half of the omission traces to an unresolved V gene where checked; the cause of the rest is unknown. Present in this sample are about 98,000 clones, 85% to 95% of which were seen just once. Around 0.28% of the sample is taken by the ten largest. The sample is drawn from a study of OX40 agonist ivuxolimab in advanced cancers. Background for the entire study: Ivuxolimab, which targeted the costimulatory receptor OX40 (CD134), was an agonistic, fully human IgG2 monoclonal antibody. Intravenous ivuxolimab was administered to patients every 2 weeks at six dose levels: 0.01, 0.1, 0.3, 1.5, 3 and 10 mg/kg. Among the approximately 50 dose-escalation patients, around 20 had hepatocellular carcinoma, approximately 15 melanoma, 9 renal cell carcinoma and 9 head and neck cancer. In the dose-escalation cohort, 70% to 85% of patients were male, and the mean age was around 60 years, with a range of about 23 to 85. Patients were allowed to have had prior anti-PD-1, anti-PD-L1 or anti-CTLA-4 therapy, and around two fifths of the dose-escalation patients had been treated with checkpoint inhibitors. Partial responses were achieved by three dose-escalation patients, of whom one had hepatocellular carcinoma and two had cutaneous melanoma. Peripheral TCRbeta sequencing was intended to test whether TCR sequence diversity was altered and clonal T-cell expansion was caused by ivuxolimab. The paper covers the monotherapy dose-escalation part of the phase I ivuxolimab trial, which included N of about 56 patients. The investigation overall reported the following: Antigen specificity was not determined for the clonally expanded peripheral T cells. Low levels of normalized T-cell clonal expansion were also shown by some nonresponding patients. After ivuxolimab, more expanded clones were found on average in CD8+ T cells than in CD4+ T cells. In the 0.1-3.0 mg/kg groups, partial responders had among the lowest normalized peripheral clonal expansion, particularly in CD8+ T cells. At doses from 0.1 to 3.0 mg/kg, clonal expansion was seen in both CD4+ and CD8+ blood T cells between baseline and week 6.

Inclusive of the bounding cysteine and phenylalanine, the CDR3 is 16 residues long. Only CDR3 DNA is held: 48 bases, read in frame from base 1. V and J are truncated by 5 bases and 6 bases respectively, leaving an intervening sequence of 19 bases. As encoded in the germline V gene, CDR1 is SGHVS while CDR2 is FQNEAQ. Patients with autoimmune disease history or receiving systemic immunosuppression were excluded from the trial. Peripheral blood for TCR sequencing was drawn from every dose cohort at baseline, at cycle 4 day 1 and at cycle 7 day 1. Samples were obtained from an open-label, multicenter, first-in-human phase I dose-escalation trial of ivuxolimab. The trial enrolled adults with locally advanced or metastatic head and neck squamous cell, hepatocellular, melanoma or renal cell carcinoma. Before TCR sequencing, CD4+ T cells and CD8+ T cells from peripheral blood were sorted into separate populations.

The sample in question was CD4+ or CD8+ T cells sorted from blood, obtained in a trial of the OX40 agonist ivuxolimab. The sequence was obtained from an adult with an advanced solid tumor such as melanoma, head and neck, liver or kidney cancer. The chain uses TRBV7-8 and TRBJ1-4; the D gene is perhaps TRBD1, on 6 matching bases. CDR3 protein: CASSTRTAALYEKLFF. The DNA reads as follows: TGTGCCAGCAGCACGCGGACAGCGGCGTTGTATGAAAAACTGTTTTTT. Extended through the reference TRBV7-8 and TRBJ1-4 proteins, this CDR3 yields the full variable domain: GAGVSQSPRYKVAKRGQDVALRCDPISGHVSLFWYQQALGQGPEFLTYFQNEAQLDKSGLPSDRFFAERPEGSVSTLKIQRTQQEDSAVYLCASSTRTAALYEKLFFGSGTQLSVL.